A single sample is the source of the 5 T cell receptor beta chains below, sequenced in a study of cytomegalovirus exposure and HLA in healthy donors. Primers for the PCR totalled 60 Vbeta and 13 Jbeta. The repertoire was sequenced with immunoSEQ multiplex PCR; TCRdb's copy has only in-frame clones and lacks some. The top ten hold 1.8% of the sample, which has 200,000 to 250,000 clones, 60% to 80% seen once. Sequencing was done on a sample of PBMCs. All receptors derive from a woman in her 30s in good health and CMV-seronegative.

The gene calls are TRBV19 and TRBJ1-1; TRBD1 agrees at 7 bases. Germline trimming cut 7 bases from V and 1 base from J; bases unmatched to any gene: 6. CDR1 and CDR2 from the germline V gene are LNHDA and SQIVND (reference sequence). CDR3 length: 14 residues. CDR3 DNA sequence: TGTGCCAGTACAACCGGGACAGCGAACACTGAAGCTTTCTTT. Translating gives CASTTGTANTEAFF.

V is TRBV5-8 and J is TRBJ1-1; TRBD1 aligns across 9 bases. The CDR3 runs 13 residues. V lost 1 base and J lost 7; bases outside the gene matches: 2. Germline values: CDR1 SGHTS, CDR2 YDEGEE. The CDR3 DNA reads as TGTGCCAGCAGCTTGCGACAGGGGGTTGAAGCTTTCTTT. It encodes CASSLRQGVEAFF.

The chain links TRBV6-5 to TRBJ2-1; D is perhaps TRBD1 (6 bases). Germline values: CDR1 MNHEY, CDR2 SVGAGI. The CDR3 is 16 amino acids. The ends were cut back, 0 bases at V and 2 bases at J, with 11 bases in the middle. CDR3 amino acids: CASSYSGRGTYNEQFF. The CDR3 DNA sequence: TGTGCCAGCAGTTACTCGGGCAGGGGAACCTACAATGAGCAGTTCTTC.

This clone was recorded a few times. The J gene is TRBJ2-5, the V gene TRBV14; 9 nucleotides align to TRBD2. J gave up 0 bases and V 3 bases, and 2 bases lay outside the gene matches. This CDR3 region has 15 residues. Germline V gene data show CDR1 as SGHDN and CDR2 as FVKESK. The DNA of the CDR3 is TGTGCCAGCAGCCATCCTAGCGGGAACCAAGAGACCCAGTACTTC. It yields the protein CASSHPSGNQETQYF.

Regarding this clone: Other nucleotide sequences from this sample produce the same CDR3. CDR3: CATSRDRYEQYF. DNA of the CDR3: TGTGCAACAAGCAGAGATCGCTACGAGCAGTACTTC. This chain connects TRBV15 to TRBJ2-7; D gene ambiguous. This CDR3 is 12 amino acids long. The germline V gene has CDR1 LNHNV and CDR2 YYDKDF (reference sequence).